This T cell receptor (beta chain) was documented in a study of T-cell memory formation after mild COVID-19. 5'RACE primed from the constant segment yielded TCR alpha and TCR beta cDNA libraries bearing sample barcodes and UMIs. TCRdb reprocessed the 5' RACE reads with MiXCR, giving one entry per CDR3 protein. The sample has some 210,000 distinct CDR3 sequences, 18% seen once. The CDR3 has 14 residues. V was trimmed by 5 bases and J by 2 bases, leaving 13 bases between them. The germline gives CDR1 SGHTA, CDR2 FQGNSA. The chain is built from TRBV7-2 and TRBJ2-7; D perhaps matches TRBD2 (5 bases). This TCR was sampled from an adult woman who had mild COVID-19 (a few samples of this study predate the infection). Cell type and time point are not known. Material for sequencing was PBMCs or a T cell subset sorted from them (not recorded which). CDR3 nucleotide sequence: TGTGCCAGCAGCGTTGGACTGCTAACCTACGAGCAGTACTTC. This sequence encodes CASSVGLLTYEQYF.